This TCR beta chain is drawn from a study of blood T cells in healthy people across ages. The wider study: Template switching picked up about one barcoded beta molecule for each two T cells. Points from the study as a whole: Fewer expanded clones and more diversity marked long-lived versus aged donors.

Of note for this clonotype: As yet, its antigen is unknown.

The length of the CDR3 is 15 residues. Germline V gives CDR1 MNHEY, CDR2 SVGEGT. Trimming removed 2 bases from V and 10 bases from J, with 17 bases in between. A J-beta primer mix and a sample-barcoded 5' primer were used in a second PCR of about 7 to 12 cycles. Carrying 12 random nucleotides, a template-switch adaptor labeled each individual cDNA molecule. In TCRdb, the 5' RACE reads were re-called with MiXCR into one record per CDR3 protein. The data show approximately 600,000 distinct CDR3 sequences, with 58% seen just once and over 30% held by the top ten. Isolation recovered at least 7 million PBMCs from every sample.

The chain employs TRBV6-2 or TRBV6-3 and TRBJ1-4, with D perhaps matching TRBD1 (5 bases). The receptor was isolated from a man aged 55-75 years in good health. Sample: blood. CDR3 sequence (DNA): TGTGCCAGCAGTTACCCCACAGGCGCTACTGGAAAACTGTTTTTT. This gives the protein CASSYPTGATGKLFF.